This TCR beta chain was profiled in a study of T cell clones after liver transplantation. Trimming removed 7 bases from V and 7 bases from J, with 7 bases in between. The CDR3 is 11 residues long. Per the germline V gene, CDR1 is SGHTA and CDR2 is FQGNSA. Libraries were prepared by immunoSEQ multiplex PCR; TCRdb keeps only in-frame clonotypes and omits some of them. The sample consists of 95,000 to 110,000 clones, roughly four fifths of them appearing once. Whole-study results and caveats: A larger donor-reactive than third-party decline suggested partial antigen-specific deletion.

As concerns this clone: Its antigen is not identified.

This receptor was obtained from a human donor who received a liver transplant. This chain links TRBV7-2 with TRBJ2-2; D perhaps matches TRBD2 (6 bases). This specimen consisted of CD4+ T cells from blood, obtained before liver transplant. The CDR3 loop reads CASTGGGELFF. CDR3 in DNA: TGTGCCAGCACCGGGGGCGGGGAGCTGTTTTTT.